The 3 T cell receptor beta chains given below trace back to one sample, sequenced in a study of vaccination effects on CD4 cells after COVID-19. Subsequent to a culture period of roughly 11 days, CD4+ T cells were isolated. Two-dose vaccination with either BNT162b2 or mRNA-1273 was given to the participants. The antigens these receptors bind are not known. The table came from immunoSEQ multiplex PCR; TCRdb's copy has only in-frame clones and leaves some out. The sample holds around 46,000 clones, roughly 72% seen once. This material consisted of CD4+ T cells from PBMCs cultured without peptide, taken after COVID-19 vaccination. The receptors here all came from a human donor who received a COVID-19 vaccine.

This clone was seen a handful of times. The CDR3 DNA is TGTGCCAGCAGTAGCGGGGGGGCTGGCAATGAGCAGTTCTTC. Translated, it gives CASSSGGAGNEQFF. This chain links TRBV6-5 with TRBJ2-1; 10 nucleotides agree with TRBD2. Germline CDR1 is MNHEY and CDR2 is SVGAGI. The J segment lost 6 bases and the V segment lost 5 bases, leaving 4 bases of the junction unmatched. This CDR3 spans 14 amino acids.

This clone was recorded a few times. The CDR3 loop reads CASSHRVKNTEAFF. The CDR3 nucleotides are TGTGCCAGTAGTCACAGGGTAAAGAACACTGAAGCTTTCTTT. This chain uses TRBV19 with TRBJ1-1; the D gene is possibly TRBD1 (6 bases). The CDR3 consists of 14 residues. Germline CDR1 reads LNHDA; CDR2 reads SQIVND (reference sequence). V dropped 5 bases and J dropped 1 base, with 11 bases sitting between them.

The chain has TRBV7-2 and TRBJ1-5; D uncertain. The CDR3 is 11 amino acids. V was pared by 3 bases and J by 5 bases, with 2 bases between. CDR1 is SGHTA and CDR2 is FQGNSA in the germline V gene. The CDR3 nucleotides are TGTGCCAGCAGCTTCTATCAGCCCCAGCATTTT. Translation: CASSFYQPQHF.